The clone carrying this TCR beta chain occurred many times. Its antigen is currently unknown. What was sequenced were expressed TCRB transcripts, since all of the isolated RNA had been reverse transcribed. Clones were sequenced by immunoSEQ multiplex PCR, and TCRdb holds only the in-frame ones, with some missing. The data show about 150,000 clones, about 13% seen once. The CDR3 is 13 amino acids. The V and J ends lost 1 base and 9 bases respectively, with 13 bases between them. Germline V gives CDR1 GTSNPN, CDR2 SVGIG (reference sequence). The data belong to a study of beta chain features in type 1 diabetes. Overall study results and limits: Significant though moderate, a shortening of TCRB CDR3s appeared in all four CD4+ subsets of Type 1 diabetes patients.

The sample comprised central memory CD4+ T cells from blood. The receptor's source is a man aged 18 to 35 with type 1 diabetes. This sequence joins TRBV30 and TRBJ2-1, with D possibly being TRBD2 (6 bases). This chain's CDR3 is CAWSDRPEGEQFF. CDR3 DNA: TGTGCCTGGAGTGACCGCCCGGAGGGTGAGCAGTTCTTC.